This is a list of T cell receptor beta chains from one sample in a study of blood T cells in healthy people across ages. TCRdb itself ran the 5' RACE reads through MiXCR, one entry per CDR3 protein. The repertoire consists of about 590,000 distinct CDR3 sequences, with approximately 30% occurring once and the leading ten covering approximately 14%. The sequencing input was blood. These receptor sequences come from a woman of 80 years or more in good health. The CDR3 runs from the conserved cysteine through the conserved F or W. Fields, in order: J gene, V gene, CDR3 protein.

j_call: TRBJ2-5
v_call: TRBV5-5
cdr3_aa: CASSPILTGIGETQYF

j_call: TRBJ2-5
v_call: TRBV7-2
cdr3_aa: CASSLAGTGVWGETQYF

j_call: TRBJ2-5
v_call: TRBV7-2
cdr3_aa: CATTAGRTGETQYF

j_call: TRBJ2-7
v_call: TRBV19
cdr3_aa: CASSIQTGGYEQYF

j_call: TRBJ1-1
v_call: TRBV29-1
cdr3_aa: CSLGGLGTEAFF

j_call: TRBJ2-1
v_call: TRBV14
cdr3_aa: CASSPTGTGDNEQFF

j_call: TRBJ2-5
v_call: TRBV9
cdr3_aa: CASSVGDSQETQYF

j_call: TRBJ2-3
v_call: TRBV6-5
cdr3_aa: CASSYGWKRGNTDTQYF

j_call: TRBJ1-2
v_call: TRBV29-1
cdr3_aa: CSVVRQGGGYTF

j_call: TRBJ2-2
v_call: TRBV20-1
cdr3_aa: CSAWDRGYTGELFF

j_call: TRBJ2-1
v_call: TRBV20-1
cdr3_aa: CSARESGGINNEQFF

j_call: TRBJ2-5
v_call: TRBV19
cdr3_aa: CASSMAGGLQETQYF

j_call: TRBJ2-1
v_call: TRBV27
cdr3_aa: CASSRGQGVSNEQFF

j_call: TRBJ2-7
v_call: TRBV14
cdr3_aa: CASSQDFWNSYEQYF

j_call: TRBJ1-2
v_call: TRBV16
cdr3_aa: CASSPKIDGYTF

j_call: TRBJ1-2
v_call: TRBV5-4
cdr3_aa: CASSVQRARGYGYTF

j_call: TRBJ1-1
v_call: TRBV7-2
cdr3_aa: CASSRTDAYTEAFF

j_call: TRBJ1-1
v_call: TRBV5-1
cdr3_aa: CASKGASEAFF

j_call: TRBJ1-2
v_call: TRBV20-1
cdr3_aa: CSADPRTDGYTF

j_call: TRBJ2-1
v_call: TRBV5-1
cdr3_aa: CLGGGANEQSF

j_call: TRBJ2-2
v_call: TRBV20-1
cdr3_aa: CSARPGLNTGELFF

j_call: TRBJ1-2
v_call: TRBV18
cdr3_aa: CASSGTGGASGYTF

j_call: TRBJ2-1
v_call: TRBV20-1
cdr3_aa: CSALPGQGLLSSYNEQFF

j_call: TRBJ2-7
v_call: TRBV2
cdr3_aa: CASSETDSDPGSYEQYF

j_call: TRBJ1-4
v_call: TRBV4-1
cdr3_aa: CASSPRDSLGRLFF

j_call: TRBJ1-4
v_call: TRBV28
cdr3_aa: CASRPTGRNEKLFF

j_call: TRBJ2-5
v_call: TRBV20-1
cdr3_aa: CSALRDRGGNEQYF

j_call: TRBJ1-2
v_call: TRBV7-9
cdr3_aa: CASSPETAPDGYTF

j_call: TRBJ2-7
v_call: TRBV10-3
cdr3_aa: CAISVEVSYYEQYF

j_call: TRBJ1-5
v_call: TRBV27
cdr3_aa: CASSFRGAGDQPQHF

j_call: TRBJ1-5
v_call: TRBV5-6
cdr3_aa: CASSTILSNQPQHF

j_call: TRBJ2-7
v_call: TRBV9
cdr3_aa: CASSVAGRGYEQYF

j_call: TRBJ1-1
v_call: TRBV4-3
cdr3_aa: CASSQALRTEAFF

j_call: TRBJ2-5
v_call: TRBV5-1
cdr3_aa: CASSEGGGANEQYF